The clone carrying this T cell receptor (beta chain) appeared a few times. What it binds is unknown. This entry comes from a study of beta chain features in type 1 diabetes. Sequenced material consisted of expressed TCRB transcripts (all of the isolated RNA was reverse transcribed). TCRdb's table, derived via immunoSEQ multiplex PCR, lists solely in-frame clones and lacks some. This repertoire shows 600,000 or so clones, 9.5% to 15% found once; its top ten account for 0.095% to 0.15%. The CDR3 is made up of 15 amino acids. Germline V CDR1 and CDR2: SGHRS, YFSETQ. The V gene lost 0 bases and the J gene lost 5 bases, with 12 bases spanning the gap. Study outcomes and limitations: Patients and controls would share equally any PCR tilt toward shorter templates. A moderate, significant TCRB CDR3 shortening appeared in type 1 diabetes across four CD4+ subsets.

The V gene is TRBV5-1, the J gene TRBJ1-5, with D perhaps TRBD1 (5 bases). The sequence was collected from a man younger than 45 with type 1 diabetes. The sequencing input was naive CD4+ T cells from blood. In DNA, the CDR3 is TGCGCCAGCAGCTTGGAGGGGTACCTTGATCAGCCCCAGCATTTT. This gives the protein CASSLEGYLDQPQHF.